Listed here are 25 T cell receptor beta chains from one sample, sequenced in a study of CD4+ T cells in melanoma. Repertoires were generated with immunoSEQ multiplex PCR, while TCRdb's copy carries only in-frame clones and drops some. This sample has around 100,000 clones, with about 90% found just once. Input material: peripheral blood. The receptors were gathered from a human donor with melanoma.

The V and J genes are TRBV6-6 and TRBJ1-3; no firm D call. The CDR3 length is 14 residues. The germline V and J ends were trimmed by 4 bases and 1 base, with 8 bases remaining between them. CDR1 and CDR2 from the germline V gene are MNHNY and SVGAGI (reference sequence). The CDR3 spells CASSLRVSGNTIYF. CDR3 coding DNA: TGTGCCAGCAGTTTGAGGGTATCTGGAAACACCATATATTTT.

The V call is TRBV18, the J call TRBJ2-1; 7 bases fit TRBD1. The CDR3 is made up of 16 amino acids. Germline CDR1 and CDR2: KGHSH and LQKENI. V was pared by 0 bases and J by 9 bases, with 11 bases of the junction left unmatched. The CDR3 is CASSPPNLDRTTEQFF. The CDR3 coding sequence is TGTGCCAGCTCACCACCCAATTTGGACAGGACCACTGAGCAGTTCTTC.

The chain uses TRBV7-9 and TRBJ2-5; 8 positions agree with TRBD1. Unmatched junction bases numbered 16, after V lost 8 bases and J lost 5 bases. Germline CDR1 reads SEHNR; CDR2 reads FQNEAQ (reference sequence). The CDR3 is 16 residues long. The CDR3: CASRGVTGVVVETQYF. The CDR3 nucleotides read TGTGCCAGCCGGGGTGTGACAGGGGTGGTTGTCGAGACCCAGTACTTC.

The chain has TRBV15 and TRBJ1-2; D perhaps matches TRBD1 (5 bases). Germline CDR1 is LNHNV and CDR2 is YYDKDF (reference sequence). This CDR3 is built from 15 residues. Trimming took 1 base from V and 2 from J, leaving 11 bases between them. The CDR3 nucleotides are TGTGCCACCAGCAGAGGGGGCAGCTTAAACTATGGCTACACCTTC. This codes for CATSRGGSLNYGYTF.

Here the CDR3 reads CASSLSRDQETQYF. The CDR3 DNA reads as TGTGCCAGCAGCTTATCTAGGGACCAAGAGACCCAGTACTTC. The chain has TRBV7-9 and TRBJ2-5; no reliable D call. Germline CDR1 SEHNR, CDR2 FQNEAQ (reference sequence). This CDR3 is 14 amino acids long. V lost 2 bases to trimming and J lost 0 bases, with 7 bases between them.

The chain has TRBV7-8 and TRBJ1-3; a possible D gene is TRBD1 (5 bases). This CDR3 has 16 amino acids. Germline assignment: CDR1 SGHVS and CDR2 FQNEAQ. The V end was cut by 5 bases, the J end by 1 base, with 15 bases between. DNA of the CDR3: TGTGCCAGCAGCCCCCACGACAGCCGGTCTGGAAACACCATATATTTT. This translates into CASSPHDSRSGNTIYF.

The gene calls are TRBV10-3 and TRBJ2-3, with TRBD2 matching over 8 bases. The CDR3 has 14 residues. CDR1 ENHRY and CDR2 SYGVKD come from the germline V gene. The J segment lost 5 bases and the V segment lost 5 bases, leaving 6 bases of the junction unmatched. CDR3 protein: CAISTGTRIDTQYF. The CDR3 coding sequence is TGTGCCATCAGTACCGGGACTAGGATAGATACGCAGTATTTT.

This chain links TRBV9 with TRBJ2-3; TRBD2 aligns across 7 bases. After removal of 3 bases from V and 6 bases from J, the junction contained 16 bases not matched to a gene. CDR1 SGDLS and CDR2 YYNGEE come from the germline V gene. The CDR3 length is 17 residues. The CDR3 loop is CASSALEGGVRTDTQYF. The DNA for the CDR3 is TGTGCCAGCAGCGCCCTCGAGGGAGGGGTCCGGACGGATACGCAGTATTTT.

The rearrangement joins TRBV19 to TRBJ2-7, with D maybe TRBD2 (5 bases). The CDR3 loop spans 15 amino acids. Trimming took 6 bases from V and 1 from J, leaving 16 bases between them. Germline lookup yields CDR1 LNHDA and CDR2 SQIVND (reference sequence). The CDR3 coding sequence is TGTGCCAGTAGCAAAAACCGAGAGGGATCCTACGAGCAGTACTTC. This translates into CASSKNREGSYEQYF.

The CDR3 reads CAITMDRDSPLHF. The CDR3 DNA sequence: TGTGCCATCACCATGGACAGAGATTCACCCCTCCACTTT. The chain combines TRBV10-3 with TRBJ1-6, with D possibly matching TRBD1 (6 bases). The germline gives CDR1 ENHRY, CDR2 SYGVKD. The V end lost 7 bases, the J end lost 8 bases, and 12 bases lay between the germline ends. There are 13 residues in the CDR3.

The DNA for the CDR3 is TGTGCCAGCAGCGGTGCAGGGGGCGTTAACTATGGCTACACCTTC. Translation: CASSGAGGVNYGYTF. This sequence joins TRBV7-2 and TRBJ1-2, with TRBD1 identical over 8 bases. CDR1 is SGHTA and CDR2 is FQGNSA in the germline V gene. V shed 5 bases and J 1 base; nucleotides not matched to a gene: 6. CDR3 length: 15 amino acids.

A single count supports this clone. The chain is built from TRBV5-1 and TRBJ2-2; no clear D. Per germline, CDR1 SGHRS and CDR2 YFSETQ. This CDR3 is built from 14 residues. V lost 0 bases and J lost 4, with 7 bases in between. This chain's CDR3 is CASSLGQITGELFF. In nucleotides, the CDR3 is TGCGCCAGCAGCTTGGGGCAGATCACCGGGGAGCTGTTTTTT.

This clone was picked up one time. The J gene is TRBJ2-7, the V gene TRBV11-1, with TRBD1 as a possible D gene (6 bases). Germline V lookup: CDR1 SGHAT, CDR2 FQDESV (reference sequence). Trimming stripped 5 bases from V and 6 bases from J, with 17 bases between. The CDR3 has 14 amino acids. The CDR3 region is CASSPRAGAGEQYF. The CDR3 DNA follows: TGTGCCAGCAGCCCCAGGGCAGGGGCCGGCGAGCAGTACTTC.

This chain connects TRBV7-9 to TRBJ2-7; a weak D match, TRBD1 (6 bases). Trimming stripped 4 bases from V and 3 bases from J, with 13 bases between. This CDR3 spans 14 amino acids. Germline loops: CDR1 SEHNR, CDR2 FQNEAQ (reference sequence). The CDR3 nucleotides read TGTGCCAGCAGCTCCCAAAGAGGGGGCTACGAGCAGTACTTC. Translated: CASSSQRGGYEQYF.

This CDR3 is CASHPIRGAGLARPAGEQYF. In DNA, the CDR3 is TGTGCCAGCCACCCTATAAGGGGGGCTGGTCTAGCTAGGCCCGCCGGGGAGCAGTATTTT. The rearrangement uses TRBV28 and TRBJ2-3, with D perhaps matching TRBD1 or TRBD2 (6 bases each). The V end was cut by 8 bases, the J end by 11 bases, with 41 bases between. From germline, CDR1 is MDHEN and CDR2 SYDVKM. The CDR3 length is 20 residues. The full variable domain, its missing parts supplied by reference TRBV28 and TRBJ2-3, is DVKVTQSSRYLVKRTGEKVFLECVQDMDHENMFWYRQDPGLGLRLIYFSYDVKMKEKGDIPEGYSVSREKKERFSLILESASTNQTSMYLCASHPIRGAGLARPAGEQYFGPGTRLTVL.

The rearrangement joins TRBV4-2 to TRBJ2-5; 9 nucleotides match TRBD1. The CDR3 sequence is 17 residues long. The germline gives CDR1 LGHNA, CDR2 YNFKEQ. V gave up 2 bases and J gave up 5 bases; unmatched junction bases: 12. The CDR3 sequence is CASSQSSGQGPSETQYF. CDR3 nucleotides: TGTGCCAGCAGCCAATCCTCGGGACAGGGTCCTTCGGAGACCCAGTACTTC.

The J gene is TRBJ2-7, the V gene TRBV11-2; D is tentatively TRBD1 or TRBD2 (5 bases each). Germline V CDR1 and CDR2: SGHAT, FQNNGV. The germline V and J ends were trimmed by 4 bases and 3 bases, with 13 bases remaining between them. The CDR3 is 14 residues long. CDR3 in amino acids: CASSSFRDHYEQYF. The CDR3, as DNA: TGTGCCAGCAGCTCATTCCGGGACCACTACGAGCAGTACTTC.

This clone was observed a single time. This chain connects TRBV7-2 to TRBJ2-6; no clear D. The CDR3 is made up of 11 amino acids. The ends were cut back, 3 bases at V and 11 bases at J, with 5 bases in the middle. Germline V gene sequence: CDR1 SGHTA, CDR2 FQGNSA. DNA for the CDR3: TGTGCCAGCAGCTTTCCTGACGTCCTGACTTTC. This translates into CASSFPDVLTF.

V usage is TRBV28 and J usage is TRBJ1-4; D is perhaps TRBD1 (5 bases). Between the trimmed V and J ends, which lost 6 bases and 4 bases, there was a span of 15 bases. The germline V gene has CDR1 MDHEN and CDR2 SYDVKM. The CDR3 extends over 15 amino acids. DNA of the CDR3: TGTGCCAGCAGAACCGGGGCAAACCATAATGAAAAACTGTTTTTT. Protein sequence: CASRTGANHNEKLFF.

J is TRBJ1-5 and V is TRBV7-9; the D is unclear. The CDR3 covers 14 residues. V was trimmed by 1 base and J by 4 bases, leaving 8 bases between them. Germline loops: CDR1 SEHNR, CDR2 FQNEAQ (reference sequence). The CDR3 region has the DNA TGTGCCAGCAGCTTAGGGAACAGAAATCAGCCCCAGCATTTT. Amino acid sequence: CASSLGNRNQPQHF. Using reference TRBV7-9 and TRBJ1-5 for the parts outside the CDR3, the full variable domain is DTGVSQNPRHKITKRGQNVTFRCDPISEHNRLYWYRQTLGQGPEFLTYFQNEAQLEKSRLLSDRFSAERPKGSFSTLEIQRTEQGDSAMYLCASSLGNRNQPQHFGDGTRLSIL.

The V gene is TRBV15, the J gene TRBJ2-3; tentatively, D is TRBD2 (6 bases). Trimming shortened V by 0 bases and J by 0 bases, and 22 bases separated the two germline ends. Germline CDR1 reads LNHNV; CDR2 reads YYDKDF (reference sequence). CDR3 length: 20 amino acids. The CDR3 DNA follows: TGTGCCACCAGCAGAGATGAGATCAGCTTTAGCGGAGTGAGCACAGATACGCAGTATTTT. This encodes CATSRDEISFSGVSTDTQYF.

CDR3 residues: CASSPQSSGANVLTF. The CDR3 bases are TGTGCCAGCTCACCACAGAGCTCTGGGGCCAACGTCCTGACTTTC. This chain joins TRBV18 and TRBJ2-6; D is unclear. CDR1 and CDR2 from the germline V gene are KGHSH and LQKENI. Trimming removed 1 base at V and 0 bases at J, with 4 bases between. The CDR3 extends over 15 amino acids.

The chain combines TRBV7-2 with TRBJ2-5; D possibly uses TRBD1 or TRBD2 (5 bases each). The CDR3 is 11 amino acids. The germline V gene has CDR1 SGHTA and CDR2 FQGNSA. V was cut by 4 bases and J by 5 bases, with 5 bases left in between. CDR3 nucleotides: TGTGCCAGCAGCTGGGGGGAGACCCAGTACTTC. Protein product: CASSWGETQYF.

The V and J genes are TRBV7-9 and TRBJ1-2; D not resolved. This CDR3 comprises 14 residues. Germline CDR1 and CDR2: SEHNR and FQNEAQ (reference sequence). Trimming removed 0 bases at V and 2 bases at J, with 7 bases between. In nucleotides, the CDR3 is TGTGCCAGCAGCTTAGCTTCCGGGAACTATGGCTACACCTTC. Translating gives CASSLASGNYGYTF.

The J gene is TRBJ1-1, the V gene TRBV4-1; D ambiguous. The CDR3 is made up of 14 amino acids. V was pared by 3 bases and J by 5 bases, with 13 bases between. Germline CDR1 reads MGHRA; CDR2 reads YSYEKL. The CDR3 DNA follows: TGCGCCAGCAGCCAGAGGGTAGGTCTGACTGAAGCTTTCTTT. This gives the protein CASSQRVGLTEAFF.